This T cell receptor beta chain was found in a study of T cells in Graves' hyperthyroidism and ophthalmopathy. TCR beta CDR3 regions were amplified from RNA. A set of HTBI primers served as the primers for a first-round RT-PCR of the TCR CDR3. TCRdb processed the multiplex PCR reads anew with MiXCR; each CDR3 protein has one entry. The sample contains approximately 380,000 distinct CDR3 sequences, over 13% of which appear only once. With 4 bases clipped from V and 2 bases from J, the junction kept 4 bases outside the gene matches. Germline assignment: CDR1 SGHAT and CDR2 FQNNGV. There are 15 residues in the CDR3.

V and J are TRBV11-2 and TRBJ2-7, with 11 bases aligning to TRBD2. The sequence came from a middle-aged man with Graves' ophthalmopathy. Specimen: blood. DNA for the CDR3: TGTGCCAGCAGCTCGGGACTAGCGGTAACCTACGAGCAGTACTTC. Translation gives CASSSGLAVTYEQYF.